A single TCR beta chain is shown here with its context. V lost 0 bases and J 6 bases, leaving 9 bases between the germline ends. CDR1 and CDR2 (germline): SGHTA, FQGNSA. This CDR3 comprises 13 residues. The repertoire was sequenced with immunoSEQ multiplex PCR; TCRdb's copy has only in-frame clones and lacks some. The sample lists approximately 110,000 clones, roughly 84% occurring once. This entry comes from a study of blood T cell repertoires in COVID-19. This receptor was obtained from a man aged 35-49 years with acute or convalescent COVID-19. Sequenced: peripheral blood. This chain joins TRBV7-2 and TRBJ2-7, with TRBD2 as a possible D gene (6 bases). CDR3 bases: TGTGCCAGCAGCTTAGCGAGGAGGGTCGAGCAGTACTTC. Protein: CASSLARRVEQYF. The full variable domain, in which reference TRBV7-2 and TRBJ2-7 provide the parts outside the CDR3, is GAGVSQSPSNKVTEKGKDVELRCDPISGHTALYWYRQSLGQGLEFLIYFQGNSAPDKSGLPSDRFSAERTGGSVSTLTIQRTQQEDSAVYLCASSLARRVEQYFGPGTRLTVT.